This T cell receptor (beta chain) was observed in a study of CD8 T cells in Susac syndrome. Reverse transcription of about 0.45 to 1 ug RNA was performed with random hexamers. immunoSEQ multiplex PCR amplified TCR beta CDR3 across 54 Vbeta, 13 Jbeta. TCRdb recomputed calls from the immunoSEQ multiplex PCR reads with MiXCR, one row per CDR3 protein. The sample shows around 150,000 distinct CDR3 sequences, approximately 95% of them seen only once. Looked up from germline, CDR1 is LGHNA and CDR2 is YNFKEQ. This CDR3 contains 11 residues. V was pared by 3 bases and J by 6 bases, with 5 bases between. This sequence was found in a human donor with Susac syndrome. This chain connects TRBV4-2 to TRBJ1-2; D might be TRBD1 (5 bases). Sequencing used CD4+ T cells from PBMCs. CDR3 amino acids: CASSHRDGYTF. The DNA for the CDR3 is TGTGCCAGCAGCCACAGGGATGGCTACACCTTC.